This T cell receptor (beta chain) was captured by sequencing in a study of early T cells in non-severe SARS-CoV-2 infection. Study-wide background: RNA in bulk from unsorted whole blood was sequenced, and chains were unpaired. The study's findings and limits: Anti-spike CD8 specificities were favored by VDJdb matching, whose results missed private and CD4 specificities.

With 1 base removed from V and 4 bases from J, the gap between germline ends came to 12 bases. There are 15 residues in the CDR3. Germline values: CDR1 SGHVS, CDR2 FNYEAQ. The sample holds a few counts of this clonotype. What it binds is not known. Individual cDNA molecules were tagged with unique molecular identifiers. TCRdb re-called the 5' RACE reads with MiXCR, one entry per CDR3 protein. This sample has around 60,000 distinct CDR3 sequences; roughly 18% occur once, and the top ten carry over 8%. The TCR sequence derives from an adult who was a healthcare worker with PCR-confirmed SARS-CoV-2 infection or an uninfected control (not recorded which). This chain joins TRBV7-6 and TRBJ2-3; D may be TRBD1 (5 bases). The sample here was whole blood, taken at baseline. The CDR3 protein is CASSLEGSRADTQYF. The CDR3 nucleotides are TGTGCCAGCAGCTTAGAGGGGTCTAGGGCAGATACGCAGTATTTT.